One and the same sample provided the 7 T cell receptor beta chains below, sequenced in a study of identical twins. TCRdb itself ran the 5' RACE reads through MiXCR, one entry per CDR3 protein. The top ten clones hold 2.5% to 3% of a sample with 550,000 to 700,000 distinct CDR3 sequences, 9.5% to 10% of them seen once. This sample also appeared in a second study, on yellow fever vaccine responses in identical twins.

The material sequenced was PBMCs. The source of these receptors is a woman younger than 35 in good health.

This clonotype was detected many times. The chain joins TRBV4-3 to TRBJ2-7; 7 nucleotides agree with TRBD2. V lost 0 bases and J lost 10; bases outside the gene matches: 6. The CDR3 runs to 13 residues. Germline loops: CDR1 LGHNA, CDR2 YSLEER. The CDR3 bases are TGCGCCAGCAGCCAAGATAAGCGGGGCCCCCAGTACTTC. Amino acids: CASSQDKRGPQYF.

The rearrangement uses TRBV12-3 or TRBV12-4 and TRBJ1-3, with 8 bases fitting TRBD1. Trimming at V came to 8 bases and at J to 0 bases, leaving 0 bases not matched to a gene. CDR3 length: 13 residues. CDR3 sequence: CASDRGSGNTIYF. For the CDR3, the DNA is TGTGCCAGCGACAGGGGCTCTGGAAACACCATATATTTT.

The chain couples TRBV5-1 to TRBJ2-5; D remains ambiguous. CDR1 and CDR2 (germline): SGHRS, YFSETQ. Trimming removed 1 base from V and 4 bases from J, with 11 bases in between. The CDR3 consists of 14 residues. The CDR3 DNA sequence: TGCGCCAGCAGCTTGTGGGCAGAGCTAGAGACCCAGTACTTC. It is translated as CASSLWAELETQYF.

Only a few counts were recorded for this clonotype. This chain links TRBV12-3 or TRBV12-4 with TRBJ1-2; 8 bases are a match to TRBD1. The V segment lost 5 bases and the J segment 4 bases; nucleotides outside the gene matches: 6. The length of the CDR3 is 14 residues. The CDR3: CASSPPGGFYGYTF. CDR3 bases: TGTGCCAGCAGTCCCCCAGGGGGCTTCTATGGCTACACCTTC.

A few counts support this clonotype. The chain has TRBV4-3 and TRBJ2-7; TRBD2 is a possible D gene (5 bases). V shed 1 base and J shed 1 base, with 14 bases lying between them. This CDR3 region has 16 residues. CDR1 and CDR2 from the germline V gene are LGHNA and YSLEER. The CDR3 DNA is TGCGCCAGCAGCCAAGGGCGAGGCGGGTTTTCCTACGAGCAGTACTTC. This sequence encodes CASSQGRGGFSYEQYF.

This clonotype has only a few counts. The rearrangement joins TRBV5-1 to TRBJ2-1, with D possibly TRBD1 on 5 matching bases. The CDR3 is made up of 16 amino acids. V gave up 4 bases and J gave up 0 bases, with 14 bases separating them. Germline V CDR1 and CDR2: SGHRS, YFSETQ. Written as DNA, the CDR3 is TGCGCCAGCAGCCCGACAGTTAAGAGCTCCTACAATGAGCAGTTCTTC. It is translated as CASSPTVKSSYNEQFF. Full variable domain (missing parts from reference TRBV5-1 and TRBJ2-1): KAGVTQTPRYLIKTRGQQVTLSCSPISGHRSVSWYQQTPGQGLQFLFEYFSETQRNKGNFPGRFSGRQFSNSRSEMNVSTLELGDSALYLCASSPTVKSSYNEQFFGPGTRLTVL.

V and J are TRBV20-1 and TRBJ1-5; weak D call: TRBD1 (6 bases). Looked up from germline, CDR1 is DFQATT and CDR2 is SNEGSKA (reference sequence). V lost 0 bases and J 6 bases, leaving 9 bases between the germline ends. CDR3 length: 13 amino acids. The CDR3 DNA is TGCAGTGCTAGAGACAGGGGTATTCAGCCCCAGCATTTT. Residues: CSARDRGIQPQHF.